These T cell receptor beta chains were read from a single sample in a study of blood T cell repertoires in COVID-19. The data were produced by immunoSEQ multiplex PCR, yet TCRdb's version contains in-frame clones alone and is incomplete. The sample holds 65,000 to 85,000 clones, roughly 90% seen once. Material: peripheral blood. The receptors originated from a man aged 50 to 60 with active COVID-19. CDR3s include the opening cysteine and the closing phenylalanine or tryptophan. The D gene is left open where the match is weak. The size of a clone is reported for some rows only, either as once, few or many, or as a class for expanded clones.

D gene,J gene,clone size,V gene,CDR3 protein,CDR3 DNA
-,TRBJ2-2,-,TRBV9,CASSVEWGSGTGELFF,TGTGCCAGCAGCGTAGAGTGGGGCTCTGGCACCGGGGAGCTGTTTTTT
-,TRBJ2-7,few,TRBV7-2,CASSLGTHSYEQYF,TGTGCCAGCAGCTTAGGGACTCATTCCTACGAGCAGTACTTC
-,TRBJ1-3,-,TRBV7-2,CASSPTSSSGNTIYF,TGTGCCAGCAGCCCAACTTCGAGCTCTGGAAACACCATATATTTT
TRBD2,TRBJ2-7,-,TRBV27,CASSVTLAGGMPEQYF,TGTGCCAGCAGTGTTACTCTGGCGGGAGGAATGCCCGAGCAGTACTTC
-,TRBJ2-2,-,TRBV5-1,CASSPRAMNTGELFF,TGCGCCAGCAGCCCGCGGGCTATGAACACCGGGGAGCTGTTTTTT
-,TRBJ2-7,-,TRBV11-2,CASSFSYEQYF,TGTGCCAGCAGCTTTAGCTACGAGCAGTACTTC
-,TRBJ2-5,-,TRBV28,CASSFRGQGWKTQYF,TGTGCCAGCAGTTTCCGAGGTCAGGGGTGGAAGACCCAGTACTTC
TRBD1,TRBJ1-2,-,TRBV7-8,CASSSRTGTFYGYTF,TGTGCCAGCAGCTCGAGGACAGGGACTTTTTATGGCTACACCTTC
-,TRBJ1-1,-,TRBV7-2,CASSTQQGFLTEAFF,TGTGCCAGCAGCACGCAACAGGGTTTTTTAACTGAAGCTTTCTTT
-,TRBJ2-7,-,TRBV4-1,CASSQDGQVQEQYF,TGCGCCAGCAGCCAAGATGGGCAGGTCCAAGAGCAGTACTTC
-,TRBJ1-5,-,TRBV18,CASSPAARQPQHF,TGTGCCAGCTCACCAGCGGCCCGTCAGCCCCAGCATTTT
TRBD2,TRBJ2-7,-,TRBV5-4,CASSLDPSGGFYEQYF,TGTGCCAGCAGCTTGGACCCTAGCGGGGGATTCTACGAGCAGTACTTC
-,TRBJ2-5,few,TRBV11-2,CASSWGLQTQYF,TGTGCCAGCAGCTGGGGCCTTCAGACCCAGTACTTC
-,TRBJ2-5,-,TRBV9,CASSVGPGQETQYF,TGTGCCAGCAGCGTAGGTCCAGGCCAAGAGACCCAGTACTTC
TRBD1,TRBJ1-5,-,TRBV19,CASTHDRAGQPQHF,TGTGCCAGTACTCACGACAGGGCAGGTCAGCCCCAGCATTTT
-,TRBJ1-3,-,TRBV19,CASSRPGDPSGNTIYF,TGTGCCAGTAGTAGGCCAGGGGATCCCTCTGGAAACACCATATATTTT
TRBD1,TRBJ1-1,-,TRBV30,CAWIRQGRITEAFF,TGTGCCTGGATCCGACAGGGGCGCATAACTGAAGCTTTCTTT
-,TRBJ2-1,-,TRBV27,CASSLGGPYNEQFF,TGTGCCAGCAGTTTAGGAGGACCCTACAATGAGCAGTTCTTC
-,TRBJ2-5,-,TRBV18,CASSPELETQYF,TGTGCCAGCTCACCAGAGTTAGAGACCCAGTACTTC
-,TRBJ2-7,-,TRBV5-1,CASSSEAGWEQYF,TGCGCCAGCAGCTCCGAGGCCGGCTGGGAGCAGTACTTC
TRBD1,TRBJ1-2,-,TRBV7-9,CASSSRQGSGGYTF,TGTGCCAGCAGTTCCAGACAGGGGTCTGGTGGCTACACCTTC
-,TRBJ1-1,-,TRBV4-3,CASSQVIGTEAFF,TGCGCCAGCAGCCAAGTTATCGGCACTGAAGCTTTCTTT
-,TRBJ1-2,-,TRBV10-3,CAIGGGFGYTF,TGTGCCATCGGGGGAGGGTTTGGCTACACCTTC
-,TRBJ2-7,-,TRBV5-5,CASSLRPNPFTAGGEQYF,TGTGCCAGCAGCTTGAGGCCCAACCCTTTTACCGCCGGCGGCGAGCAGTACTTC
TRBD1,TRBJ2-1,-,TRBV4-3,CASSRAGQGWDEQFF,TGCGCCAGCAGCCGCGCGGGACAGGGTTGGGATGAGCAGTTCTTC
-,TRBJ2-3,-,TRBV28,CASSLLAHGTDTQYF,TGTGCCAGCAGTTTGCTAGCACATGGAACAGATACGCAGTATTTT
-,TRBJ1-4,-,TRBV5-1,CASSPLGGGEEKLFF,TGCGCCAGCAGCCCCCTGGGAGGGGGGGAGGAAAAACTGTTTTTT
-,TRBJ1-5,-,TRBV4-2,CASSQDRQRDQPQHF,TGTGCCAGCAGCCAAGACCGTCAGAGGGATCAGCCCCAGCATTTT
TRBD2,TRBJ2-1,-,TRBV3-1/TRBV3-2,CASSQDLGGVGQFF,TGTGCCAGCAGCCAAGATCTTGGGGGGGTCGGGCAGTTCTTC
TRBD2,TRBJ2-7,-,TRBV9,CASSPRTSASHEQYF,TGTGCCAGCAGCCCCCGGACTAGCGCTTCCCACGAGCAGTACTTC
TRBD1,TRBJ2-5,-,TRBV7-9,CASSPRQGQETQYF,TGTGCCAGCAGCCCCCGACAGGGGCAAGAGACCCAGTACTTC
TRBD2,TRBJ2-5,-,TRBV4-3,CASSQDLLAGAPRAQYF,TGCGCCAGCAGCCAAGATCTCCTAGCGGGGGCCCCCCGGGCCCAGTACTTC
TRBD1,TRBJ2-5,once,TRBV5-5,CASSVWTGYQETQYF,TGTGCCAGCAGCGTTTGGACAGGGTACCAAGAGACCCAGTACTTC
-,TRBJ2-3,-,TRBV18,CASSPGASDTQYF,TGTGCCAGCTCACCAGGGGCGTCAGATACGCAGTATTTT
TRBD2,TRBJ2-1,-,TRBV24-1,CATSDSLAGGYNEQFF,TGTGCCACCAGTGACAGCCTAGCGGGGGGCTACAATGAGCAGTTCTTC
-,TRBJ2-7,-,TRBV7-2,CASSTRRGTDTGEQYF,TGTGCCAGCAGCACCCGGCGCGGGACAGATACCGGCGAGCAGTACTTC
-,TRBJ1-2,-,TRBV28,CASTSQEVGYTF,TGTGCCAGCACGTCTCAGGAGGTTGGCTACACCTTC
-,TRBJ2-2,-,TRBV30,CAWSVRRVSTTGELFF,TGTGCCTGGAGTGTACGTCGGGTCAGTACCACCGGGGAGCTGTTTTTT
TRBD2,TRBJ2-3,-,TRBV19,CASSLLGLASTDTQYF,TGTGCCAGTAGTCTCCTGGGACTAGCTAGCACAGATACGCAGTATTTT
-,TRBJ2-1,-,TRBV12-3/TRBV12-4,CASSLGQETMEFF,TGTGCCAGCAGTCTGGGACAAGAAACAATGGAGTTCTTC
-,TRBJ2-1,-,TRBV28,CASSGQRPSYNEQFF,TGTGCCAGCAGTGGACAGAGACCCTCCTACAATGAGCAGTTCTTC
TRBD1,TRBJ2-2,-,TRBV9,CASSVVGGPRNTGELFF,TGTGCCAGCAGCGTAGTAGGGGGCCCACGGAACACCGGGGAGCTGTTTTTT
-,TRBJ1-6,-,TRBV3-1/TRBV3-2,CASSQAGISPLHF,TGTGCCAGCAGCCAGGCGGGGATATCACCCCTCCACTTT
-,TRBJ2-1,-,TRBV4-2,CASSPGTGDRYNEQFF,TGTGCCAGCAGCCCGGGTACGGGGGACCGATACAATGAGCAGTTCTTC
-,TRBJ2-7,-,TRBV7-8,CASSSQTVYEQYF,TGTGCCAGCAGCTCGCAGACAGTCTACGAGCAGTACTTC
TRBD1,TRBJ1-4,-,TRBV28,CASSLLPGQGAEKLFF,TGTGCCAGCAGTTTACTCCCGGGACAGGGAGCTGAAAAACTGTTTTTT